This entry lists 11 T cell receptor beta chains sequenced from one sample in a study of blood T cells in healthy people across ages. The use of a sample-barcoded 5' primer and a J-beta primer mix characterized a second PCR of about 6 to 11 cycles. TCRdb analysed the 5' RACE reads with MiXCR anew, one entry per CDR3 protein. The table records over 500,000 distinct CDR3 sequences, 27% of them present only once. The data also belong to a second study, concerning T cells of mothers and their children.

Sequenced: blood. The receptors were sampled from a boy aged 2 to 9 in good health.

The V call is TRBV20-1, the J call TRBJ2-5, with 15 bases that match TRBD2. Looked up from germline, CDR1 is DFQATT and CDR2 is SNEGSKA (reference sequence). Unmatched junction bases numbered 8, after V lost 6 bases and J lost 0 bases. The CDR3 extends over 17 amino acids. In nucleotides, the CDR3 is TGCAGTGCAAATCCGGGACTAGCGGGAGGTCACCAAGAGACCCAGTACTTC. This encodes CSANPGLAGGHQETQYF.

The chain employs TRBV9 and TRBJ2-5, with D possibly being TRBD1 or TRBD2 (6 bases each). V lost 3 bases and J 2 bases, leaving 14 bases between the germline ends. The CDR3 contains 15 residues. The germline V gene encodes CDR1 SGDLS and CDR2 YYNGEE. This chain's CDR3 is CASSEGGHRQETQYF. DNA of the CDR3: TGTGCCAGCAGCGAGGGGGGACACAGGCAAGAGACCCAGTACTTC.

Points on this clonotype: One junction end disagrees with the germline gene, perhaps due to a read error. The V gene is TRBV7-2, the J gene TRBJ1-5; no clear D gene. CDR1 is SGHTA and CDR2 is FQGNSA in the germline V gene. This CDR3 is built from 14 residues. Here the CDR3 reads CASSSDTLYQPQHF. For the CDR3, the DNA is TGCGCCAGCAGCTCTGACACGTTGTATCAGCCCCAGCATTTT. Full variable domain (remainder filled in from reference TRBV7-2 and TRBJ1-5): GAGVSQSPSNKVTEKGKDVELRCDPISGHTALYWYRQSLGQGLEFLIYFQGNSAPDKSGLPSDRFSAERTGGSVSTLTIQRTQQEDSAVYLCASSSDTLYQPQHFGDGTRLSIL.

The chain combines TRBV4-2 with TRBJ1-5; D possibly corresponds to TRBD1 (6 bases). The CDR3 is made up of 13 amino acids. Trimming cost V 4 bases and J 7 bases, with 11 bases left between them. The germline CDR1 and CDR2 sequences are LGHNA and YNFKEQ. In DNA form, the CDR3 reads TGTGCCAGCAGCCGGGAGGGGGGCCAGCCCCAGCATTTT. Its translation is CASSREGGQPQHF.

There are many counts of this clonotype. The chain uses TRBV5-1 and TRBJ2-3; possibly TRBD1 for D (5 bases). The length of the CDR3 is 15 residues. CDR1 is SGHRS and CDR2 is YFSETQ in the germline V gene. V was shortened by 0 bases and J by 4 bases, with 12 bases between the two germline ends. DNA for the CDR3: TGCGCCAGCAGCTTGGCAGGGAAGTCGTCAGATACGCAGTATTTT. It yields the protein CASSLAGKSSDTQYF.

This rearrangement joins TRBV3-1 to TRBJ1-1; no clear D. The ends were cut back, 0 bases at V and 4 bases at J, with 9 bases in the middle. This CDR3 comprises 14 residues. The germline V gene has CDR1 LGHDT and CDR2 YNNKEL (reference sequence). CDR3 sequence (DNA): TGTGCCAGCAGCCAAGACAGCTTGAGCACTGAAGCTTTCTTT. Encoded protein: CASSQDSLSTEAFF. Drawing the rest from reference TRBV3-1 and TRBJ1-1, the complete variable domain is DTAVSQTPKYLVTQMGNDKSIKCEQNLGHDTMYWYKQDSKKFLKIMFSYNNKELIINETVPNRFSPKSPDKAHLNLHINSLELGDSAVYFCASSQDSLSTEAFFGQGTRLTVV.

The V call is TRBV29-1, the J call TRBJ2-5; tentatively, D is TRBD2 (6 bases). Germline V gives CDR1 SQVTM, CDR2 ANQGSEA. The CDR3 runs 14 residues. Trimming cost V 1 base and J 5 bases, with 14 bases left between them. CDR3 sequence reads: CSVEGLLGGETQYF. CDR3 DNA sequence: TGCAGCGTTGAAGGGCTTCTGGGGGGTGAGACCCAGTACTTC.

The CDR3 protein is CASSYFGTQYF. DNA for the CDR3: TGTGCCAGCAGTTACTTTGGGACCCAGTACTTC. The chain joins TRBV6-5 to TRBJ2-5; D is unresolved. The ends were cut back, 1 base at V and 7 bases at J, with 4 bases in the middle. Germline CDR1 MNHEY, CDR2 SVGAGI. The CDR3 is 11 residues long.

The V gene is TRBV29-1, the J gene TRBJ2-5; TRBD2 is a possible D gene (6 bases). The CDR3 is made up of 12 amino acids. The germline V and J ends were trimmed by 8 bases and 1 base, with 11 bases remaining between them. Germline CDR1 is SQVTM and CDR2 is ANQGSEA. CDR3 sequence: CSSGTPQETQYF. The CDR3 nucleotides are TGCAGCTCCGGGACTCCCCAAGAGACCCAGTACTTC.

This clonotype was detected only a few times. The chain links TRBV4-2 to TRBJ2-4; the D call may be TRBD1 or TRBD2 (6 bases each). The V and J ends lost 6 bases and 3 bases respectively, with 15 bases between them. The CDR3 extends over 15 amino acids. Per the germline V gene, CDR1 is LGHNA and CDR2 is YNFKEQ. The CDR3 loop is CASSMGGLGKNIQYF. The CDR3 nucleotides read TGTGCCAGCAGTATGGGGGGCCTTGGCAAAAACATTCAGTACTTC.

In nucleotides, the CDR3 is TGTGCCAGCAGGTCGGGGACTAGCGGGGCCCAAGAGACCCAGTACTTC. It codes for CASRSGTSGAQETQYF. The rearrangement joins TRBV2 to TRBJ2-5; 13 bases line up with TRBD2. This CDR3 is built from 16 residues. CDR1 and CDR2 (germline): SNHLY, FYNNEI. After removal of 6 bases from V and 1 base from J, the junction contained 5 bases not matched to a gene.